This T cell receptor (beta chain) was recovered during a study of siplizumab effects on memory and regulatory T cells. Broader study findings: Siplizumab gave mappable alloreactive CD4+ clones an average Treg-derived fraction of about 70%, against approximately 29% in controls. Naive T cells were seemingly more diverse than memory cells, and major contributions to the alloresponse seemed to be made by them. Sequences below about 10^-5 frequency were poorly captured, and few alloreactive clones mapped to unstimulated subsets. Siplizumab produced a significant drop in alloreactive sequences attributable to unstimulated CD4+ memory cells.

Turning to this clone: Antigen specificity is unknown.

This CDR3 comprises 13 residues. The germline V gene encodes CDR1 MNHNS and CDR2 SASEGT. With 8 bases removed from V and 2 bases from J, the gap between germline ends came to 11 bases. Here immunoSEQ multiplex PCR was the method, and the copy in TCRdb shows in-frame clones only, minus some. The sample has 100,000 or so clones; roughly 92% are singletons. The chain is built from TRBV6-1 and TRBJ2-3, with a possible D match to TRBD2 (5 bases). The sequence derives from a human donor in good health. The sequenced material came from Tregs sorted from blood. The CDR3 DNA reads as TGTGCCAGCCTTCTAGCAAACACAGATACGCAGTATTTT. Amino acids: CASLLANTDTQYF.